The clone carrying this T cell receptor beta chain was found once. The CDR3 is made up of 20 amino acids. Germline V gene data show CDR1 as SGDLS and CDR2 as YYNGEE. Trimming at V came to 0 bases and at J to 0 bases, leaving 15 bases not matched to a gene. This record comes from a study of blood T cell repertoires in COVID-19. Repertoires were generated with immunoSEQ multiplex PCR, while TCRdb's copy carries only in-frame clones and drops some. The table has about 150,000 clones, around nine tenths seen once; the top ten hold 0.95% to 1.5%. The clonotype was recovered from a woman aged 30 to 39 with acute COVID-19. The source material was PBMCs or T cells enriched from blood (not recorded which). The V and J genes are TRBV9 and TRBJ2-1; 7 bases map to TRBD2. CDR3 loop: CASSVGGFVSSGLSYNEQFF. CDR3 nucleotide sequence: TGTGCCAGCAGCGTAGGGGGGTTTGTGTCTAGCGGACTCTCCTACAATGAGCAGTTCTTC. Variable domain in full (rest from reference TRBV9 and TRBJ2-1): DSGVTQTPKHLITATGQRVTLRCSPRSGDLSVYWYQQSLDQGLQFLIQYYNGEERAKGNILERFSAQQFPDLHSELNLSSLELGDSALYFCASSVGGFVSSGLSYNEQFFGPGTRLTVL.